Presented here are 31 T cell receptor beta chains from one specimen sequenced in a study of cytomegalovirus exposure and HLA in healthy donors. PCR used 60 Vbeta primers and 13 Jbeta primers. Sequencing used immunoSEQ multiplex PCR; TCRdb keeps in-frame clones, though not all of them. The sample gives 200,000 to 250,000 clones, roughly 90% of which show up once; less than 1.2% is in the top ten. The specimen was PBMCs. The receptor set was obtained from a woman aged 18 to 35 in good health and CMV-seronegative.

For the CDR3, the DNA is TGTGCCAGCAGCTACCGGGACAGGGGGAACTATGGCTACACCTTC. It specifies CASSYRDRGNYGYTF. The chain recombines TRBV5-6 with TRBJ1-2, with 11 nucleotides matching TRBD1. From germline, CDR1 is SGHDT and CDR2 YYEEEE. Trimming cost V 3 bases and J 2 bases; bases outside gene matches: 3. This CDR3 has 15 amino acids.

The V gene is TRBV28, the J gene TRBJ2-3, with 12 nucleotides matching TRBD2. The CDR3 runs 17 residues. Germline assignment: CDR1 MDHEN and CDR2 SYDVKM. V dropped 7 bases and J dropped 5; count of bases not matched to a gene: 13. CDR3 sequence: CASNSRTSGARGDTQYF. In nucleotides, the CDR3 is TGTGCCAGCAACTCAAGGACTAGCGGGGCCCGGGGAGATACGCAGTATTTT.

This clone has only one observation. The chain recombines TRBV11-2 with TRBJ2-1; D remains unclear. Between the trimmed V and J ends, which lost 0 bases and 7 bases, there was a span of 19 bases. The CDR3 runs to 17 residues. Looked up from germline, CDR1 is SGHAT and CDR2 is FQNNGV. In DNA form, the CDR3 reads TGTGCCAGCAGCTTAGAGGCAGGCGTCCTTCCTGGGAATGAGCAGTTCTTC. It translates to CASSLEAGVLPGNEQFF. The complete variable domain, with remaining parts taken from reference TRBV11-2 and TRBJ2-1, reads EAGVAQSPRYKIIEKRQSVAFWCNPISGHATLYWYQQILGQGPKLLIQFQNNGVVDDSQLPKDRFSAERLKGVDSTLKIQPAKLEDSAVYLCASSLEAGVLPGNEQFFGPGTRLTVL.

This chain uses TRBV14 with TRBJ2-5; TRBD2 agrees at 8 bases. This CDR3 comprises 17 residues. Germline assignment: CDR1 SGHDN and CDR2 FVKESK. V shed 3 bases and J 3 bases; nucleotides not matched to a gene: 12. This chain's CDR3 is CASSQWSGLAEKETQYF. CDR3 bases: TGTGCCAGCAGCCAGTGGTCCGGACTAGCAGAAAAAGAGACCCAGTACTTC.

The chain carries TRBV27 and TRBJ1-5, with D tentatively TRBD1 (6 bases). The V end was cut by 1 base, the J end by 6 bases, with 10 bases between. CDR1 and CDR2 (germline): MNHEY, SMNVEV (reference sequence). CDR3 size: 14 residues. The CDR3, as DNA: TGTGCCAGCAGTTTATTAGGGGGAACTCAGCCCCAGCATTTT. It encodes CASSLLGGTQPQHF.

The rearrangement joins TRBV7-6 to TRBJ1-5; 10 bases match TRBD1. Per the germline V gene, CDR1 is SGHVS and CDR2 is FNYEAQ. The CDR3 consists of 14 residues. Trimming took 5 bases from V and 7 from J; bases not matched to a gene: 5. In DNA, the CDR3 is TGTGCCAGCAGCAAGACAGGGGGCGGGCAGCCCCAGCATTTT. Its translation: CASSKTGGGQPQHF.

The chain employs TRBV6-5 and TRBJ2-7; 7 bases are shared with TRBD1. Germline V gene lookup returns CDR1 MNHEY and CDR2 SVGAGI. The ends lost 5 bases at V and 0 bases at J; junction bases unmatched: 7. This CDR3 region has 15 residues. The DNA of the CDR3 is TGTGCCAGCAGTGTGCCGACAGGGAGCTCCTACGAGCAGTACTTC. This gives the protein CASSVPTGSSYEQYF.

The chain recombines TRBV6-5 with TRBJ1-1, with D unclear. CDR1 is MNHEY and CDR2 is SVGAGI in the germline V gene. This CDR3 spans 12 amino acids. V lost 0 bases and J 4 bases, leaving 3 bases between the germline ends. CDR3 DNA sequence: TGTGCCAGCAGTTACTCGCGCACTGAAGCTTTCTTT. Amino acids: CASSYSRTEAFF.

Only one count was recorded for this clone. The chain links TRBV13 to TRBJ1-1; D is undetermined. The V gene's germline CDR1 is PRHDT and CDR2 FYEKMQ (reference sequence). The CDR3 loop spans 13 amino acids. V lost 5 bases, J lost 5 bases, and 12 bases lay in between. CDR3 loop: CASSKAGVTEAFF. The DNA of the CDR3 is TGTGCCAGCAGCAAAGCCGGAGTAACTGAAGCTTTCTTT.

The chain uses TRBV19 and TRBJ1-4; 7 nucleotides match TRBD1. Germline values: CDR1 LNHDA, CDR2 SQIVND (reference sequence). V lost 4 bases to trimming and J lost 7 bases; unmatched junction nucleotides: 12. The CDR3 runs to 16 residues. The CDR3 region has the DNA TGTGCCAGTAGTAACCCCTCGACAGGGTCGAGTGAAAAACTGTTTTTT. Its translation: CASSNPSTGSSEKLFF.

Written as DNA, the CDR3 is TGCGCCAGCAGCAACGGTCCCTACGAGCAGTACTTC. Protein sequence: CASSNGPYEQYF. The J gene is TRBJ2-7, the V gene TRBV10-1, with unresolved D. Looked up from germline, CDR1 is WNHNN and CDR2 is SYGVQD (reference sequence). The ends were cut back, 6 bases at V and 2 bases at J, with 8 bases in the middle. This CDR3 has 12 amino acids.

The chain recombines TRBV7-3 with TRBJ2-3; TRBD2 matches 8 bases. Germline lookup yields CDR1 SGHTA and CDR2 FQGTGA. V lost 6 bases and J lost 7; bases outside the gene matches: 15. The CDR3 is made up of 16 amino acids. The CDR3 spells CASSPTGAGGLNTQYF. The CDR3 DNA sequence: TGTGCCAGCAGTCCTACGGGGGCGGGAGGCTTAAATACGCAGTATTTT.

The chain couples TRBV19 to TRBJ1-2, with 7 bases aligning to TRBD1. Germline CDR1 reads LNHDA; CDR2 reads SQIVND (reference sequence). V was pared by 6 bases and J by 8 bases, with 9 bases of the junction left unmatched. The CDR3 length is 13 residues. This CDR3 reads CASRGSQGVGYTF. CDR3 nucleotide sequence: TGTGCCAGTAGGGGATCGCAGGGGGTCGGCTACACCTTC.

This clone showed up many times. For the CDR3, the DNA is TGTGCCAGCAGTGAAGGCGGGGTCCTCTATGGCTACACCTTC. Translating gives CASSEGGVLYGYTF. The rearrangement links TRBV6-1 to TRBJ1-2; D is ambiguous. Trimming shortened V by 1 base and J by 4 bases, and 10 bases separated the two germline ends. CDR1 is MNHNS, CDR2 SASEGT, per germline. The CDR3 loop spans 14 amino acids.

The chain combines TRBV30 with TRBJ1-1, with D perhaps TRBD1 (5 bases). This CDR3 has 15 amino acids. The germline V and J ends were trimmed by 3 bases and 1 base, with 15 bases remaining between them. Looked up from germline, CDR1 is GTSNPN and CDR2 is SVGIG (reference sequence). DNA of the CDR3: TGTGCCTGGAGAAACCAGGGCCTCGAGAACACTGAAGCTTTCTTT. Protein product: CAWRNQGLENTEAFF. Full variable domain (rest looked up from reference TRBV30 and TRBJ1-1): SQTIHQWPATLVQPVGSPLSLECTVEGTSNPNLYWYRQAAGRGLQLLFYSVGIGQISSEVPQNLSASRPQDRQFILSSKKLLLSDSGFYLCAWRNQGLENTEAFFGQGTRLTVV.

The gene calls are TRBV5-1 and TRBJ2-3, with 7 bases identical to TRBD2. Germline trimming cut 4 bases from V and 4 bases from J; bases unmatched to any gene: 9. The CDR3 length is 15 residues. Germline-derived CDR1 and CDR2 are SGHRS and YFSETQ. CDR3 nucleotides: TGCGCCAGCAGCGATCAGCGGGGAGGATCAGATACGCAGTATTTT. This gives the protein CASSDQRGGSDTQYF.

The chain joins TRBV10-3 to TRBJ2-1; unclear D gene. The CDR3 runs 14 residues. The V gene lost 6 bases and the J gene lost 5 bases, with 14 bases spanning the gap. The germline V gene has CDR1 ENHRY and CDR2 SYGVKD. CDR3 sequence reads: CAISPTAADNEQFF. The CDR3 bases are TGTGCCATCAGCCCCACAGCAGCAGACAATGAGCAGTTCTTC.

The V call is TRBV6-5, the J call TRBJ2-1; D may be TRBD2 (5 bases). V was clipped by 5 bases and J by 2 bases, with 7 bases between them. Germline CDR1 MNHEY, CDR2 SVGAGI. The CDR3 has 13 residues. The CDR3 loop reads CASSAGPYNEQFF. CDR3 nucleotide sequence: TGTGCCAGCAGTGCGGGCCCCTACAATGAGCAGTTCTTC.

J is TRBJ1-1 and V is TRBV14; D might be TRBD1 (5 bases). The CDR3 is made up of 16 amino acids. The V end lost 0 bases, the J end lost 6 bases, and 17 bases lay between the germline ends. The V gene's germline CDR1 is SGHDN and CDR2 FVKESK. The CDR3 is CASSQDLGRVESEAFF. The CDR3 DNA sequence: TGTGCCAGCAGCCAAGATCTAGGCAGGGTCGAATCTGAAGCTTTCTTT.

The rearrangement links TRBV9 to TRBJ2-1, with D hard to call. Germline assignment: CDR1 SGDLS and CDR2 YYNGEE. V gave up 3 bases and J gave up 2 bases, with 9 bases separating them. The CDR3 has 14 residues. For the CDR3, the DNA is TGTGCCAGCAGCGCGGGTGGCCCCTACAATGAGCAGTTCTTC. Protein: CASSAGGPYNEQFF.

V gene TRBV5-1 combines with J gene TRBJ2-5, with 8 nucleotides matching TRBD1. Trimming took 1 base from V and 4 from J; bases not matched to a gene: 3. The CDR3 extends over 14 amino acids. The V gene's germline CDR1 is SGHRS and CDR2 YFSETQ. Here the CDR3 reads CASSLWGTGETQYF. CDR3 DNA sequence: TGCGCCAGCAGCTTGTGGGGGACAGGAGAGACCCAGTACTTC.

This clone is a singleton in its sample. The CDR3 reads CASSRGSGNTIYF. CDR3 DNA sequence: TGCGCCAGCAGTCGAGGCTCTGGAAACACCATATATTTT. J is TRBJ1-3 and V is TRBV5-1, with D uncertain. The germline V and J ends were trimmed by 5 bases and 0 bases, with 6 bases remaining between them. This CDR3 is built from 13 residues. Germline loops: CDR1 SGHRS, CDR2 YFSETQ.

V usage is TRBV6-5 and J usage is TRBJ1-1, with D uncertain. Between the trimmed V and J ends, which lost 0 bases and 7 bases, there was a span of 9 bases. From germline, CDR1 is MNHEY and CDR2 SVGAGI. The CDR3 spans 13 residues. The CDR3: CASSYSASSEAFF. The CDR3 DNA sequence: TGTGCCAGCAGTTACTCCGCCTCCAGTGAAGCTTTCTTT.

The chain employs TRBV11-3 and TRBJ2-7; tentatively, D is TRBD2 (6 bases). Germline V gene sequence: CDR1 SGHNT, CDR2 YENEEA. The CDR3 runs to 17 residues. The V gene lost 1 base and the J gene lost 3 bases, with 19 bases spanning the gap. The CDR3 DNA is TGTGCCAGCAGCTTAGGATCCTTCGGGACTGTCAACTACGAGCAGTACTTC. Translating it yields CASSLGSFGTVNYEQYF.

The chain employs TRBV15 and TRBJ1-6; 8 nucleotides agree with TRBD1. Germline assignment: CDR1 LNHNV and CDR2 YYDKDF (reference sequence). The CDR3 consists of 17 residues. V was pared by 1 base and J by 10 bases, with 12 bases of the junction left unmatched. CDR3 bases: TGTGCCACCAGCAGAGGGGGCAGGGGGCTTAAAAGATCACCCCTCCACTTT. Protein: CATSRGGRGLKRSPLHF.

This sequence joins TRBV9 and TRBJ1-2, with 9 bases that match TRBD1. Germline CDR1 and CDR2: SGDLS and YYNGEE. V gave up 4 bases and J gave up 7 bases; unmatched junction bases: 8. This CDR3 is 14 amino acids long. The CDR3 DNA reads TGTGCCAGCAGCAACCCCGGGACAGGGATTGGCTACACCTTC. It encodes CASSNPGTGIGYTF.

The genes are TRBV5-5 and TRBJ1-2; 7 nucleotides match TRBD1. V shed 1 base and J 8 bases; nucleotides not matched to a gene: 5. CDR1 is SGHKS, CDR2 YYEKEE, per germline (reference sequence). This CDR3 is built from 13 residues. As DNA, the CDR3 is TGTGCCAGCAGCTTGAAGGGGGCGCCCGGCTACACCTTC. Translating it yields CASSLKGAPGYTF.

The rearrangement uses TRBV6-6 and TRBJ2-4, with TRBD1 identical over 8 bases. The CDR3 loop spans 13 amino acids. Germline V lookup: CDR1 MNHNY, CDR2 SVGAGI (reference sequence). V lost 7 bases and J lost 4; bases outside the gene matches: 3. In DNA form, the CDR3 reads TGTGCCAGCATTCGACAGGGGAAAAACATTCAGTACTTC. Translation gives CASIRQGKNIQYF.

This rearrangement joins TRBV5-8 to TRBJ1-2, with TRBD1 matching 8 bases. Germline V lookup: CDR1 SGHTS, CDR2 YDEGEE. The CDR3 consists of 14 residues. V trimming: 1 base; J trimming: 8 bases; junction bases outside the gene matches: 7. The CDR3 sequence: CASSLIRTGYGYTF. The CDR3 DNA reads TGTGCCAGCAGCTTGATACGGACAGGGTACGGCTACACCTTC.

The table lists this clone with a count of one. The genes are TRBV7-8 and TRBJ2-7; 9 nucleotides agree with TRBD1. Germline CDR1 is SGHVS and CDR2 is FQNEAQ. The CDR3 has 15 amino acids. Trimming cost V 6 bases and J 5 bases; bases outside gene matches: 11. DNA for the CDR3: TGTGCCAGCAGGAAAAGGCCGGGACAGGGTGACGAGCAGTACTTC. Translation gives CASRKRPGQGDEQYF.

The gene calls are TRBV7-2 and TRBJ1-5, with D hard to call. Trimming left V 6 bases short and J 3 bases short, with 12 bases between. The CDR3 is 14 amino acids. Germline V gene sequence: CDR1 SGHTA, CDR2 FQGNSA. CDR3 amino acids: CASSRERVNQPQHF. The CDR3 DNA reads as TGTGCCAGCAGTCGGGAGAGAGTCAATCAGCCCCAGCATTTT.